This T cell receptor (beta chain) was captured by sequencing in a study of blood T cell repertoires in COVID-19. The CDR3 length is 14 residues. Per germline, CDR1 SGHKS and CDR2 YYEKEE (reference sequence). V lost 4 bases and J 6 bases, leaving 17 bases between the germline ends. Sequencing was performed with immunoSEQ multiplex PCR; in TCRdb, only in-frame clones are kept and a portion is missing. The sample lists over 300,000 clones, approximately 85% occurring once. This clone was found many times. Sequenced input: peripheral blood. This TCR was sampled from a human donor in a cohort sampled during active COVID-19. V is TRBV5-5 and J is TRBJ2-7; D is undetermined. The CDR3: CASSLRDSPREQYF. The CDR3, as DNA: TGTGCCAGCAGCCTCCGTGATAGTCCGCGCGAGCAGTACTTC.